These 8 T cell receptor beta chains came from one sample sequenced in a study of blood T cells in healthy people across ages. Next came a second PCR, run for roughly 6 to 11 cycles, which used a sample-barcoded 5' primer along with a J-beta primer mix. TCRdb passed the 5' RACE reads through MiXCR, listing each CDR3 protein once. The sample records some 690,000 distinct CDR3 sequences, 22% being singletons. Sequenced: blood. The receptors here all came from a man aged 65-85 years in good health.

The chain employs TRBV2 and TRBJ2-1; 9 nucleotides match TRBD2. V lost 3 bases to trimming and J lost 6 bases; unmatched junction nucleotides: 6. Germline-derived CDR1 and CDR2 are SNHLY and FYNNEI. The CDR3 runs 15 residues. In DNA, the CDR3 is TGTGCCAGCAGTGATCAGCGGGGGGCGGGCAATGAGCAGTTCTTC. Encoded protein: CASSDQRGAGNEQFF.

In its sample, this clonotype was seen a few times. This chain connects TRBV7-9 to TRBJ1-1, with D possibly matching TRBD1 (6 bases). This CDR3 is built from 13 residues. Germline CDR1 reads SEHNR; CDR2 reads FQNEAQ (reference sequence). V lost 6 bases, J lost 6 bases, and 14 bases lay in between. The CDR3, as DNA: TGTGCCAGCAGTAATAGGGGGGCCGCTGAAGCTTTCTTT. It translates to CASSNRGAAEAFF.

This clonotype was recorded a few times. CDR3 sequence reads: CASSLRGWGASGNTIYF. The DNA of the CDR3 is TGTGCCAGCAGCTTAAGGGGTTGGGGGGCATCTGGAAACACCATATATTTT. This chain joins TRBV7-2 and TRBJ1-3; weak D call: TRBD1 (6 bases). The CDR3 has 17 amino acids. Germline values: CDR1 SGHTA, CDR2 FQGNSA. The ends were cut back, 2 bases at V and 1 base at J, with 15 bases in the middle.

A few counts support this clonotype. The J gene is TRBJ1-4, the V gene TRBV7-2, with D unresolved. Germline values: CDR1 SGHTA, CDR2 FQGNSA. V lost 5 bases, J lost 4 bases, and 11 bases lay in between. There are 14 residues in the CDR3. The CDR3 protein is CASSPGRNNEKLFF. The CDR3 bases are TGTGCCAGCAGCCCTGGACGGAATAATGAAAAACTGTTTTTT.

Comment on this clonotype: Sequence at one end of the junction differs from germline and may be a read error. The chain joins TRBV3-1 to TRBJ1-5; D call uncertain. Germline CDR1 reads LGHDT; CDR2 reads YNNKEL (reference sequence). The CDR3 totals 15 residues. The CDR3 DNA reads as TGTGCCAGCAGCCAAGATGCCAGGATCAATCAGCCCCCGCATTTT. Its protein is CASSQDARINQPPHF.

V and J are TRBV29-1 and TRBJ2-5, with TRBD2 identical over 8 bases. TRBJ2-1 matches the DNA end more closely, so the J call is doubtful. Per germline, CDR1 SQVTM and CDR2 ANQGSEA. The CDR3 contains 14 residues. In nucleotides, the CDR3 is TGCAGCGTTGTGGTCGGCGGGAGGATCTATGAGCAGTTCTTC. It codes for CSVVVGGRIYEQFF.

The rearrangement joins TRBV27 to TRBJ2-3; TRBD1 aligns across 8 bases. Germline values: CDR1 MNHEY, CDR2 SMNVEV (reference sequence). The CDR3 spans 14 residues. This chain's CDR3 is CDSSGRGRWDTQYF. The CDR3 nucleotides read TGTGACAGTTCTGGCAGGGGGCGGTGGGATACGCAGTATTTT.

The CDR3: CASSQDGLSRETQYF. For the CDR3, the DNA is TGCGCCAGCAGCCAAGACGGGTTGAGTAGAGAGACCCAGTACTTC. The rearrangement uses TRBV4-1 and TRBJ2-5; D call uncertain. V lost 0 bases and J 4 bases, leaving 12 bases between the germline ends. Germline V gene lookup returns CDR1 MGHRA and CDR2 YSYEKL. The CDR3 runs 15 residues.